This TCR beta chain was captured by sequencing in a study of cytomegalovirus exposure and HLA in healthy donors. This CDR3 has 14 residues. Germline CDR1 MNHNS, CDR2 SASEGT. Germline trimming cut 5 bases from V and 4 bases from J; bases unmatched to any gene: 6. The PCR ran on 60 Vbeta and 13 Jbeta primers. The data were produced by immunoSEQ multiplex PCR, yet TCRdb's version contains in-frame clones alone and is incomplete. Of about 200,000 clones listed, 82% are singletons. Material: PBMCs. This chain joins TRBV6-1 and TRBJ2-3, with TRBD1 matching 7 bases. This sequence originates from a boy aged 2 to 10 in good health and CMV-seronegative. The DNA of the CDR3 is TGTGCCAGCAGTCTACGGGACAGTCCAGATACGCAGTATTTT. Translation gives CASSLRDSPDTQYF.